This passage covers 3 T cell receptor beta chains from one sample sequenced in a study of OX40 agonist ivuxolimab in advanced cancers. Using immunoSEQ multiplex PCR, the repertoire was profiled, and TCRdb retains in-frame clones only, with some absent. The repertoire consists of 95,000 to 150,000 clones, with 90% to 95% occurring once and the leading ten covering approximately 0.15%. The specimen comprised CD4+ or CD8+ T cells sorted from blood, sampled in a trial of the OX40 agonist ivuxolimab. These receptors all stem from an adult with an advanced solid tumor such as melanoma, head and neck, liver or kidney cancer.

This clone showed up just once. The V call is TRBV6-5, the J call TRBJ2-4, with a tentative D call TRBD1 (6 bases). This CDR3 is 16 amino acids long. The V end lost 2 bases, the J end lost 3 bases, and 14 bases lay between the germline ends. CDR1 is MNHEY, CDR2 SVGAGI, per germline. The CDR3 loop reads CASSYKGQWGKNIQYF. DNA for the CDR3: TGTGCCAGCAGTTACAAGGGACAATGGGGCAAAAACATTCAGTACTTC.

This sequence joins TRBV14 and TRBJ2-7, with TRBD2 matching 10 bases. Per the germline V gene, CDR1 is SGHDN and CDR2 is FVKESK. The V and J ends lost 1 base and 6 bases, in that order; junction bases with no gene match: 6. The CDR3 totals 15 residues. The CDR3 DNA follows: TGTGCCAGCAGCCAAGTTACTAGCGGGGCCTCCGAGCAGTACTTC. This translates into CASSQVTSGASEQYF.

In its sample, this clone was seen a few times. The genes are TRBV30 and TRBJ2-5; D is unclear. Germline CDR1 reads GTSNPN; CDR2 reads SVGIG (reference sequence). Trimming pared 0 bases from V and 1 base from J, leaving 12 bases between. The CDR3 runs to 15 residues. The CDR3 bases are TGTGCCTGGAGTGTGGCCGAGGTGACCCAAGAGACCCAGTACTTC. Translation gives CAWSVAEVTQETQYF.